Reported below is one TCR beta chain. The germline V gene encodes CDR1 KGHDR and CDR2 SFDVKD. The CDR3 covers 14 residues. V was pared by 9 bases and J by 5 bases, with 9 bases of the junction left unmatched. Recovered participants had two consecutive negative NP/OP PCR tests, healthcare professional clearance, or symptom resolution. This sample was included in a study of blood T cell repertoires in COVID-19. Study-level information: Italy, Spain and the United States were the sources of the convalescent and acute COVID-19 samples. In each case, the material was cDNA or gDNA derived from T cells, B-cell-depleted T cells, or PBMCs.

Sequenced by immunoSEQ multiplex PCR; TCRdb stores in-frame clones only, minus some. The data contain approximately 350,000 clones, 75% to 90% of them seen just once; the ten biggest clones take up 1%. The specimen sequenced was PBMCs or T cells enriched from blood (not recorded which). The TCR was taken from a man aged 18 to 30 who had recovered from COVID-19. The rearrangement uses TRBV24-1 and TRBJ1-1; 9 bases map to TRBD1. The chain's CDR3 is CATELTGTGTEAFF. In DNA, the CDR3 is TGTGCCACCGAACTAACCGGGACAGGGACTGAAGCTTTCTTT.